The 29 T cell receptor beta chains below all came from one sample that was sequenced in a study of CXCR3-negative and CXCR3-positive naive CD8 T cells. Through 5' RACE with UMI labels, the TRB cDNA libraries were prepared. TCRdb reworked the 5' RACE reads into one entry per CDR3 protein, no DNA. This listing includes tens of thousands of distinct CDR3 sequences. The sample was naive CXCR3- CD8+ T cells from blood. Subset noted: CD45RO-CCR7+CD27+CD95- naive CD8+ T cells lacking CXCR3 (TNR3-). Receptor source: a human donor in good health. Some clones in this sample may be carry-over from other donors' samples.

This chain uses TRBV29-1 with TRBJ2-7. The CDR3 is made up of 11 amino acids. Germline V gene lookup returns CDR1 SQVTM and CDR2 ANQGSEA. This chain's CDR3 is CSATDWAEQYF.

The rearrangement joins TRBV4-1 to TRBJ2-1; TCRdb gives TRBD2 as the D gene, but with no DNA this cannot be confirmed. The V gene's germline CDR1 is MGHRA and CDR2 YSYEKL. This CDR3 is built from 17 residues. CDR3 protein: CASSQSPPGLAYDEQFF.

The chain employs TRBV7-2 and TRBJ2-5; TCRdb proposes TRBD1, but this gene call is untestable without DNA. This CDR3 has 15 residues. CDR1 and CDR2 (germline): SGHTA, FQGNSA. The CDR3 loop is CASSSVTRTGETQYF.

The V and J genes are TRBV29-1 and TRBJ2-5; the TCRdb D gene call, TRBD1, has no DNA to confirm it. CDR3 length: 14 residues. In germline, CDR1 is SQVTM, CDR2 ANQGSEA. This CDR3 is CSVVPAGAGDTQYF.

CDR3 in amino acids: CSARDTGIGVSEQYF. The genes are TRBV20-1 and TRBJ2-7; TCRdb proposes TRBD1, but this gene call is untestable without DNA. CDR1 is DFQATT, CDR2 SNEGSKA, per germline (reference sequence). The CDR3 is 15 amino acids.

This chain connects TRBV28 to TRBJ1-2; TCRdb gives TRBD1 as the D gene, but with no DNA this cannot be confirmed. CDR1 is MDHEN and CDR2 is SYDVKM in the germline V gene. CDR3 length equals 15 residues. The chain's CDR3 is CASSFMDRVDHGYTF.

V is TRBV29-1 and J is TRBJ2-7; lacking DNA, the TRBD1 call made by TCRdb goes unchecked. This CDR3 spans 13 amino acids. The germline V gene encodes CDR1 SQVTM and CDR2 ANQGSEA. The CDR3 is CSVEEGTEYEQYF.

The chain couples TRBV20-1 to TRBJ1-4; TCRdb indicates TRBD1, and absent DNA this call remains unverified. The CDR3 consists of 18 residues. Germline V gene sequence: CDR1 DFQATT, CDR2 SNEGSKA (reference sequence). The CDR3 here is CSARDPTGGRATNEKLFF.

The rearrangement links TRBV5-4 to TRBJ2-7; TCRdb's D call of TRBD1 is untestable without DNA. The CDR3 extends over 13 amino acids. Germline V gene data show CDR1 as SGHNT and CDR2 as YYREEE (reference sequence). The CDR3 spells CASSGAQGYEQYF.

The chain couples TRBV12-3 or TRBV12-4 to TRBJ2-1; TCRdb outputs TRBD1, but without DNA this stays unchecked. The CDR3 is 16 residues long. CDR3 region: CASSLILAVGYNEQFF.

The rearrangement uses TRBV27 and TRBJ2-7; absent DNA, TCRdb's TRBD1 call cannot be checked. Germline CDR1 is MNHEY and CDR2 is SMNVEV (reference sequence). This CDR3 region has 13 residues. The CDR3 here is CASSDYGAYEQYF.

The chain combines TRBV9 with TRBJ2-3; TCRdb designates TRBD1, a call that cannot be tested without DNA. Germline V gives CDR1 SGDLS, CDR2 YYNGEE. CDR3 size: 16 residues. Here the CDR3 reads CASSVLEGFSTDTQYF.

J is TRBJ1-1 and V is TRBV4-3. In germline, CDR1 is LGHNA, CDR2 YSLEER. The CDR3 totals 15 residues. The CDR3 protein is CASSQSQFMNTEAFF.

The rearrangement links TRBV29-1 to TRBJ2-2. The germline V gene has CDR1 SQVTM and CDR2 ANQGSEA. The CDR3 is 11 amino acids. The CDR3 spells CSVERLGELFF.

The chain uses TRBV12-3 or TRBV12-4 and TRBJ2-1. The CDR3 is 11 residues long. This CDR3 is CASSLSDEQFF.

The genes are TRBV7-2 and TRBJ2-7; with no DNA, the TCRdb D assignment of TRBD1 cannot be verified. From germline, CDR1 is SGHTA and CDR2 FQGNSA. The CDR3 has 15 residues. CDR3 loop: CASSLDRSPTYEQYF.

The chain carries TRBV29-1 and TRBJ2-1. CDR1 SQVTM and CDR2 ANQGSEA come from the germline V gene. This CDR3 has 11 amino acids. This chain's CDR3 is CSVEDRYEQFF.

This chain uses TRBV4-3 with TRBJ2-7. Germline V lookup: CDR1 LGHNA, CDR2 YSLEER. The CDR3 runs to 16 residues. The CDR3 sequence is CASSQTVHVSSYEQYF.

The V gene is TRBV7-9, the J gene TRBJ2-5; TCRdb's D call, TRBD1, is unchecked because there is no DNA. The CDR3 length is 14 residues. Germline lookup yields CDR1 SEHNR and CDR2 FQNEAQ (reference sequence). The CDR3 sequence is CASILGDERETQYF. The whole variable domain, filled in from reference TRBV7-9 and TRBJ2-5, reads DTGVSQNPRHKITKRGQNVTFRCDPISEHNRLYWYRQTLGQGPEFLTYFQNEAQLEKSRLLSDRFSAERPKGSFSTLEIQRTEQGDSAMYLCASILGDERETQYFGPGTRLLVL.

The V gene is TRBV21-1, the J gene TRBJ2-1; TCRdb gives TRBD1 as the D gene, but with no DNA this cannot be confirmed. TRBV21-1 is noted as a pseudogene. This CDR3 region has 17 residues. The CDR3 spells CASSKTRGVSSYNEQFF.

The genes are TRBV3-1 and TRBJ2-7. Germline loops: CDR1 LGHDT, CDR2 YNNKEL (reference sequence). The CDR3 is 16 residues long. CDR3 amino acids: CASSQGSWGQAYEQYF.

The rearrangement joins TRBV7-6 to TRBJ2-7; TCRdb returns TRBD1, unconfirmable since there is no DNA. Germline V gene data show CDR1 as SGHVS and CDR2 as FNYEAQ. The length of the CDR3 is 15 residues. CDR3 residues: CASSSGQGVIYEQYF.

The J gene is TRBJ1-4, the V gene TRBV6-5; the D call of TRBD1 rests on TCRdb alone, since no DNA is present to check it. Germline CDR1 reads MNHEY; CDR2 reads SVGAGI. There are 16 residues in the CDR3. The CDR3 is CASSLYSGTAEGGLFF.

The gene calls are TRBV29-1 and TRBJ2-3; TCRdb proposes TRBD2, but this gene call is untestable without DNA. CDR1 and CDR2 from the germline V gene are SQVTM and ANQGSEA. This CDR3 has 12 residues. This CDR3 is CSVQPSGDTQYF.

The V and J genes are TRBV28 and TRBJ2-5; absent DNA, TCRdb's TRBD1 call cannot be checked. CDR3 length: 15 residues. Per the germline V gene, CDR1 is MDHEN and CDR2 is SYDVKM. The CDR3 region is CASRAGTGGRETQYF.

The gene calls are TRBV29-1 and TRBJ2-7; the D call from TCRdb, TRBD1, cannot be confirmed without DNA. This CDR3 has 11 amino acids. Germline loops: CDR1 SQVTM, CDR2 ANQGSEA. This chain's CDR3 is CSVRDSYEQYF.

The chain has TRBV7-2 and TRBJ2-7; TCRdb's assignment of TRBD1 cannot be checked, as there is no DNA. Germline CDR1 SGHTA, CDR2 FQGNSA. The CDR3 runs 15 residues. This CDR3 is CASSLGIGQLYEQYF.

The gene calls are TRBV20-1 and TRBJ2-3; without DNA, the TCRdb call of TRBD2 cannot be checked. The CDR3 is made up of 20 amino acids. Germline V gene sequence: CDR1 DFQATT, CDR2 SNEGSKA (reference sequence). CDR3: CSALTYRRGRTGSSTDTQYF.

The chain is built from TRBV29-1 and TRBJ2-1; TCRdb's D call of TRBD1 is untestable without DNA. The germline CDR1 and CDR2 sequences are SQVTM and ANQGSEA. The CDR3 has 12 amino acids. The CDR3 loop reads CSVEAWGDEQFF.